Below, 9 T cell receptor beta chains from the same sample are listed, as sequenced in a study of vaccination and CD4 T cells after COVID-19. At the Johns Hopkins FTIC core, DNA taken from cultured CD4+ T cells was sequenced by way of the Oncomine TCR Beta short-read assay. TCRdb re-analysed the PCR reads in MiXCR, keeping a single row per CDR3 protein. The sample shows 13,000 or so distinct CDR3 sequences, approximately 45% of them seen only once. Regarding treatment: approximately nine-day PBMC culture with coronavirus spike peptide pools or control peptides (ViraFEST assay). These receptors' targets are unknown. The source was CD4+ T cells from blood, cultured in vitro, collected after SARS-CoV-2 vaccination. The receptors stem from a human donor who had recovered from COVID-19.

This clonotype came up a few times. The chain has TRBV20-1 and TRBJ1-6; 9 positions agree with TRBD1. V lost 6 bases, J lost 7 bases, and 7 bases stayed unmatched. Germline V lookup: CDR1 DFQATT, CDR2 SNEGSKA (reference sequence). The length of the CDR3 is 14 residues. The CDR3 bases are TGCAGTGCCTCAATCGGGACAGGGAATTCACCCCTCCACTTT. This translates into CSASIGTGNSPLHF.

The chain links TRBV30 to TRBJ1-2, with D hard to call. Germline V gives CDR1 GTSNPN, CDR2 SVGIG (reference sequence). The CDR3 extends over 12 amino acids. V gave up 4 bases and J gave up 5 bases, with 11 bases separating them. CDR3 nucleotides: TGTGCCTGGAATCCGGTTGGATATGGCTACACCTTC. It is translated as CAWNPVGYGYTF.

The rearrangement uses TRBV19 and TRBJ1-1; D uncertain. Looked up from germline, CDR1 is LNHDA and CDR2 is SQIVND (reference sequence). V was shortened by 3 bases and J by 0 bases, with 14 bases between the two germline ends. The CDR3 totals 16 residues. The CDR3 spells CASSMVGNLMNTEAFF. In nucleotides, the CDR3 is TGTGCCAGTAGTATGGTCGGGAACTTAATGAACACTGAAGCTTTCTTT.

The chain employs TRBV6-1 and TRBJ1-2, with D possibly being TRBD1 (5 bases). The CDR3 covers 17 residues. V shed 2 bases and J shed 8 bases, with 24 bases lying between them. Per germline, CDR1 MNHNS and CDR2 SASEGT. CDR3 protein: CASSEIGRGLRSAGYTF. As DNA, the CDR3 is TGTGCCAGCAGTGAAATCGGAAGGGGACTAAGGTCGGCGGGCTACACCTTC.

This clonotype occurred a few times. The CDR3 DNA reads as TGTGCCAGCAGCCTCCGAGGGACTAGCGGGCCCGATGGGCAGTATTTT. Residues: CASSLRGTSGPDGQYF. V is TRBV7-8 and J is TRBJ2-3; 12 bases map to TRBD2. Germline CDR1 is SGHVS and CDR2 is FQNEAQ. After removal of 5 bases from V and 11 bases from J, the junction contained 14 bases not matched to a gene. The CDR3 length is 16 residues.

There are a few counts of this clonotype. DNA for the CDR3: TGTGCCAGCAGGATCACGATTGAGGGGGCAAGCTACGAGCAGTACTTC. This codes for CASRITIEGASYEQYF. The chain has TRBV6-1 and TRBJ2-7; 7 bases fit TRBD1. Germline CDR1 reads MNHNS; CDR2 reads SASEGT. The V segment lost 6 bases and the J segment 3 bases; nucleotides outside the gene matches: 14. The CDR3 loop spans 16 amino acids.

The rearrangement joins TRBV5-6 to TRBJ2-5; D not resolved. From germline, CDR1 is SGHDT and CDR2 YYEEEE. CDR3 length: 14 amino acids. Trimming shortened V by 2 bases and J by 2 bases, and 10 bases separated the two germline ends. CDR3 in amino acids: CASSFLGPQETQYF. The CDR3 nucleotides are TGTGCCAGCAGCTTTTTAGGGCCACAAGAGACCCAGTACTTC.

The chain joins TRBV28 to TRBJ2-1; no reliable D call. Trimming removed 4 bases from V and 4 bases from J, with 11 bases in between. The CDR3 is made up of 14 amino acids. Germline V lookup: CDR1 MDHEN, CDR2 SYDVKM. The CDR3 DNA is TGTGCCAGCAGTTCTAGTGCGAGGTACAATGAGCAGTTCTTC. Encoded protein: CASSSSARYNEQFF.

The CDR3 coding sequence is TGCGCCAGCAGCCGATTAAGACAGAGCTCCTACGAGCAGTACTTC. It encodes CASSRLRQSSYEQYF. The genes are TRBV5-1 and TRBJ2-7, with D tentatively TRBD1 (5 bases). The V end lost 4 bases, the J end lost 0 bases, and 14 bases lay between the germline ends. There are 15 residues in the CDR3. Germline V CDR1 and CDR2: SGHRS, YFSETQ. Full variable domain (rest looked up from reference TRBV5-1 and TRBJ2-7): KAGVTQTPRYLIKTRGQQVTLSCSPISGHRSVSWYQQTPGQGLQFLFEYFSETQRNKGNFPGRFSGRQFSNSRSEMNVSTLELGDSALYLCASSRLRQSSYEQYFGPGTRLTVT.